These T cell receptor beta chains were read from a single sample in a study of T cell responses to AZD1222 COVID-19 vaccine. Method: immunoSEQ multiplex PCR; TCRdb's copy keeps in-frame clones and lacks some. This repertoire shows roughly 180,000 clones, approximately 89% found once; its top ten account for 1.5% to 2%. The source was peripheral blood, collected 28 days after the second AZD1222 dose. The receptors here all came from an adult who received the AZD1222 COVID-19 vaccine. CDR3s include the opening cysteine and the closing phenylalanine or tryptophan. Fields, in order: J gene, V gene, D gene, clone size, CDR3 protein, CDR3 DNA. D genes are given only for firm matches. Part of the rows lack a size; the others show once, few, many or a class for expanded clones.

>TRBJ2-3|TRBV9|NA|NA
CASSTGGVEDTDTQYF
TGTGCCAGCAGCACAGGGGGGGTCGAAGATACAGATACGCAGTATTTT
>TRBJ2-5|TRBV12-3/TRBV12-4|NA|NA
CASSYGRGETQYF
TGTGCCAGCAGTTACGGACGAGGGGAGACCCAGTACTTC
>TRBJ2-5|TRBV27|NA|NA
CASSLVDSQETQYF
TGTGCCAGCAGTTTGGTGGACAGTCAAGAGACCCAGTACTTC
>TRBJ2-7|TRBV6-5|TRBD2|NA
CASAPSVAGVAEQYF
TGTGCCAGCGCTCCTTCTGTAGCGGGAGTAGCCGAGCAGTACTTC
>TRBJ2-2|TRBV19|NA|NA
CASRDMLNTGELFF
TGTGCCAGCCGGGACATGCTGAACACCGGGGAGCTGTTTTTT
>TRBJ2-1|TRBV18|TRBD1|once
CASSPGTGLHNEQFF
TGTGCCAGCTCACCCGGGACAGGGCTACACAATGAGCAGTTCTTC
>TRBJ1-1|TRBV11-2|TRBD1|NA
CASSFRDNRGTEAFF
TGTGCCAGCAGCTTTCGGGACAACAGGGGGACTGAAGCTTTCTTT
>TRBJ2-2|TRBV6-5|TRBD2|NA
CASSYSGTRGTGELFF
TGTGCCAGCAGTTACTCCGGGACTAGGGGCACCGGGGAGCTGTTTTTT
>TRBJ2-7|TRBV30|TRBD2|NA
CAQGRGAYEQYF
TGTGCCCAGGGCCGGGGGGCCTACGAGCAGTACTTC
>TRBJ2-1|TRBV9|TRBD2|few
CASSTRGGGSYNEQFF
TGTGCCAGCAGCACCCGGGGGGGAGGGTCCTACAATGAGCAGTTCTTC
>TRBJ1-1|TRBV9|NA|few
CASSVSGAGSTEAFF
TGTGCCAGCAGCGTTTCGGGGGCTGGTAGCACTGAAGCTTTCTTT
>TRBJ1-6|TRBV19|NA|NA
CASSIYRDSPLHF
TGTGCCAGTAGTATCTACAGGGATTCACCCCTCCACTTT
>TRBJ2-1|TRBV7-2|TRBD2|NA
CASSLAGGATYNEQFF
TGTGCCAGCAGCTTAGCGGGAGGGGCAACCTACAATGAGCAGTTCTTC
>TRBJ2-3|TRBV12-3/TRBV12-4|NA|NA
CASTSWSTDTQYF
TGTGCCAGCACCTCTTGGAGCACAGATACGCAGTATTTT
>TRBJ2-1|TRBV24-1|NA|NA
CATSALHPLGSSYNEQFF
TGTGCCACCAGTGCCCTACACCCTTTAGGGAGCTCCTACAATGAGCAGTTCTTC
>TRBJ1-1|TRBV19|NA|NA
CASSIRGRIPFF
TGTGCCAGTAGTATCCGGGGGCGCATCCCTTTCTTT
>TRBJ1-2|TRBV2|NA|few
CASSNRPPYYTF
TGTGCCAGCAGTAACAGGCCTCCCTATTACACCTTC
>TRBJ2-6|TRBV18|NA|NA
CASSLSGSSGANVLTF
TGTGCCAGCTCACTAAGCGGTAGCTCTGGGGCCAACGTCCTGACTTTC
>TRBJ1-2|TRBV19|TRBD1|NA
CASSIPRQGNYGYTF
TGTGCCAGTAGTATCCCCCGACAGGGCAACTATGGCTACACCTTC
>TRBJ2-2|TRBV7-8|NA|NA
CASSPRVTGELFF
TGTGCCAGCAGCCCCAGGGTCACCGGGGAGCTGTTTTTT
>TRBJ2-1|TRBV11-2|TRBD1|NA
CASSTRQGSEQFF
TGTGCCAGCAGCACGCGACAGGGTTCTGAGCAGTTCTTC
>TRBJ1-1|TRBV27|TRBD1|NA
CASRGGLQGAVKSEAFF
TGTGCCAGCAGGGGGGGTCTACAGGGGGCTGTGAAGTCTGAAGCTTTCTTT
>TRBJ1-4|TRBV10-1|TRBD1|NA
CASSDRDRRYATNEKLFF
TGCGCCAGCAGTGATAGGGACAGGCGATATGCAACTAATGAAAAACTGTTTTTT
>TRBJ1-2|TRBV18|TRBD1|NA
CASSGQGNNYGYTF
TGTGCCAGCTCAGGACAGGGGAATAACTATGGCTACACCTTC
>TRBJ2-2|TRBV12-3/TRBV12-4|NA|NA
CASRGIRTGELFF
TGTGCCAGCCGGGGAATTCGAACCGGGGAGCTGTTTTTT
>TRBJ2-2|TRBV5-1|TRBD1|NA
CASTTGDRYTGELFF
TGCGCCAGCACCACTGGGGACAGATACACCGGGGAGCTGTTTTTT
>TRBJ1-3|TRBV19|NA|once
CASSMGSAGNTIYF
TGTGCCAGTAGTATGGGGTCTGCTGGAAACACCATATATTTT
>TRBJ1-1|TRBV30|NA|NA
CAWSVGQMNTEAFF
TGTGCCTGGAGTGTCGGACAGATGAACACTGAAGCTTTCTTT
>TRBJ1-1|TRBV5-1|NA|NA
CASSSDIWNTEAFF
TGCGCCAGCAGCTCGGACATCTGGAACACTGAAGCTTTCTTT
>TRBJ2-3|TRBV12-5|NA|few
CASGSNTDTQYF
TGTGCTAGTGGTTCCAACACAGATACGCAGTATTTT
>TRBJ1-1|TRBV18|NA|NA
CASSPVRNTEAFF
TGTGCCAGCTCACCAGTCCGAAACACTGAAGCTTTCTTT
>TRBJ1-6|TRBV25-1|TRBD1|NA
CASQGGWNSPLHF
TGTGCCAGCCAGGGGGGGTGGAATTCACCCCTCCACTTT
>TRBJ1-2|TRBV7-6|TRBD1|once
CASSEGTGGLYGYTF
TGTGCCAGCAGCGAAGGGACAGGGGGCCTCTATGGCTACACCTTC
>TRBJ1-2|TRBV4-1|NA|NA
CASSPRGPGSSTYGYTF
TGCGCCAGCAGCCCCCGGGGGCCAGGGAGTTCGACCTATGGCTACACCTTC
>TRBJ1-1|TRBV12-3/TRBV12-4|NA|NA
CASSQRQGTEAFF
TGTGCCAGCAGCCAACGTCAGGGCACTGAAGCTTTCTTT
>TRBJ2-7|TRBV27|NA|once
CASSSQGQLYEQYF
TGTGCCAGCAGTTCCCAAGGACAGCTCTACGAGCAGTACTTC
>TRBJ1-6|TRBV9|NA|once
CASSVGAIGYNSPLHF
TGTGCCAGCAGCGTAGGGGCGATTGGTTATAATTCACCCCTCCACTTT
>TRBJ1-2|TRBV5-4|TRBD1|NA
CASSARDRVYGYTF
TGTGCCAGCAGCGCCCGGGACAGGGTGTATGGCTACACCTTC
>TRBJ1-1|TRBV6-2/TRBV6-3|NA|NA
CASSYFNSEAFF
TGTGCCAGCAGTTATTTCAACAGTGAAGCTTTCTTT
>TRBJ2-6|TRBV5-6|NA|NA
CASNPDWSSGANVLTF
TGTGCCAGCAACCCGGACTGGAGCTCTGGGGCCAACGTCCTGACTTTC
>TRBJ1-1|TRBV11-2|NA|NA
CASSLSRGRTEAFF
TGTGCCAGCAGCTTATCGCGGGGGCGCACTGAAGCTTTCTTT